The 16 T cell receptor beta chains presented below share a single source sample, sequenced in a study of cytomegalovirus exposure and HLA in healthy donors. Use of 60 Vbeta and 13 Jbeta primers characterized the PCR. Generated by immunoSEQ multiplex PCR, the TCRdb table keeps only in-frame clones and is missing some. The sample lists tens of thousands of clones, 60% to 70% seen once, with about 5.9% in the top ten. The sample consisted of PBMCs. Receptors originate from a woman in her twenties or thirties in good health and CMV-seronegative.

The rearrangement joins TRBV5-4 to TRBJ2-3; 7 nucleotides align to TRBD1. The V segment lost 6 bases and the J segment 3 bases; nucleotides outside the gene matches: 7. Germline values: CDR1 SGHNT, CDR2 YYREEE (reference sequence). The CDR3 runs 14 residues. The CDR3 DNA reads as TGTGCCAGCAACCTCCCGGGACAGACAGATACGCAGTATTTT. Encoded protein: CASNLPGQTDTQYF.

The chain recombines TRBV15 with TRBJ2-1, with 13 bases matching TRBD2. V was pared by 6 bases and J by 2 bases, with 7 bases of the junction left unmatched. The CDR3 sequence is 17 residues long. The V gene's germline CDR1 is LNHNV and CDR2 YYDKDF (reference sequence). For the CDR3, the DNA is TGTGCCACCAGTGTGGGACTAGCGGGGCCTACCTACAATGAGCAGTTCTTC. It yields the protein CATSVGLAGPTYNEQFF. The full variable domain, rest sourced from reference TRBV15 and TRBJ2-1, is DAMVIQNPRYQVTQFGKPVTLSCSQTLNHNVMYWYQQKSSQAPKLLFHYYDKDFNNEADTPDNFQSRRPNTSFCFLDIRSPGLGDTAMYLCATSVGLAGPTYNEQFFGPGTRLTVL.

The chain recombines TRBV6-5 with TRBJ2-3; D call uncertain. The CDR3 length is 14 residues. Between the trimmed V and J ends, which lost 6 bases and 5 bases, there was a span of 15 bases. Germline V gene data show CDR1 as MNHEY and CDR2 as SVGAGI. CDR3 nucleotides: TGTGCCAGCAGGGTGTCTTGGGCCCAAGATACGCAGTATTTT. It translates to CASRVSWAQDTQYF.

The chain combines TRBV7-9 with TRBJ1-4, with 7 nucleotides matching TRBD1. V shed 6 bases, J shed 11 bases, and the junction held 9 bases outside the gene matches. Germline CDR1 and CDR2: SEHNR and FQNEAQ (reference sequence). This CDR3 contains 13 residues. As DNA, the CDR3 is TGTGCCAGCAGGCAAACAACAGGGGAGAAACTGTTTTTT. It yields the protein CASRQTTGEKLFF.

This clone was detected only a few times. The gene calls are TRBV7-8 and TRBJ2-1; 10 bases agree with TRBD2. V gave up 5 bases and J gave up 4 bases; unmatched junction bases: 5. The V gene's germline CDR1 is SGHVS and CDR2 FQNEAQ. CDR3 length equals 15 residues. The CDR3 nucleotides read TGTGCCAGCAGCCCTTATAGCGGGGGGTACAATGAGCAGTTCTTC. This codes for CASSPYSGGYNEQFF. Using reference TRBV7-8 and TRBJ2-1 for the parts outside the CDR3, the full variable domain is GAGVSQSPRYKVAKRGQDVALRCDPISGHVSLFWYQQALGQGPEFLTYFQNEAQLDKSGLPSDRFFAERPEGSVSTLKIQRTQQEDSAVYLCASSPYSGGYNEQFFGPGTRLTVL.

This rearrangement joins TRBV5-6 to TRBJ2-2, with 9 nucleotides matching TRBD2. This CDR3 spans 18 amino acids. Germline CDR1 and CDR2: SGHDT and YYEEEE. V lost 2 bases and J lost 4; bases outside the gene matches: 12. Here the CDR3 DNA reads TGTGCCAGCAGCTTCAGGGCAGGTAGCGGGAGTTTCACCGGGGAGCTGTTTTTT. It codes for CASSFRAGSGSFTGELFF.

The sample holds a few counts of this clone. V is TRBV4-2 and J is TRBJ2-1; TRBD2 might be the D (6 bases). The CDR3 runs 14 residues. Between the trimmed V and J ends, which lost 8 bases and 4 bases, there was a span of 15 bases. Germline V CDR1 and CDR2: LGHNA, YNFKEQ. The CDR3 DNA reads TGTGCCAGCGGTAGCGGAGGGGATTACAATGAGCAGTTCTTC. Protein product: CASGSGGDYNEQFF.

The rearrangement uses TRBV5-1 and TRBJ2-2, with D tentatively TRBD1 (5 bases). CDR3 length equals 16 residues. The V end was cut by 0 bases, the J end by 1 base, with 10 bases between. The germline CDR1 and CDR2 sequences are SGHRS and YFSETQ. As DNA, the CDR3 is TGCGCCAGCAGCTTGGTCCAGGGTGGGAACACCGGGGAGCTGTTTTTT. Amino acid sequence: CASSLVQGGNTGELFF.

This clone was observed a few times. This CDR3 is CASSQDRYGYTF. CDR3 DNA: TGCGCCAGCAGCCAAGATCGCTATGGCTACACCTTC. V and J are TRBV4-1 and TRBJ1-2, with D hard to call. This CDR3 is built from 12 residues. The V end lost 0 bases, the J end lost 4 bases, and 3 bases lay between the germline ends. Germline loops: CDR1 MGHRA, CDR2 YSYEKL.

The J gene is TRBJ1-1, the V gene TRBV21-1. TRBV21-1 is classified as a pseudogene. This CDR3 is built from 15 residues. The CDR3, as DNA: TGTGCCAGCAGCAAAGCGGGTGCGGCAGACACTGAAGCTTTCTTT. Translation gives CASSKAGAADTEAFF.

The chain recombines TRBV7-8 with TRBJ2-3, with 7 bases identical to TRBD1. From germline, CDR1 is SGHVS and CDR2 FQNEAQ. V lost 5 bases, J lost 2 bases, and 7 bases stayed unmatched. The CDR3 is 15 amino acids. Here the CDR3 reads CASSTRTGATDTQYF. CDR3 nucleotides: TGTGCCAGCAGCACCAGGACAGGAGCCACAGATACGCAGTATTTT.

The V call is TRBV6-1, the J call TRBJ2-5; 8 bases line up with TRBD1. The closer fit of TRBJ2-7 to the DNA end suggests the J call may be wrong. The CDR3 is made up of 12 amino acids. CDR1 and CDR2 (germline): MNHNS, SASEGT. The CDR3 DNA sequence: TGTGCCACCCGGACAGGGATCTACGAGCAGTACTTC. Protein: CATRTGIYEQYF.

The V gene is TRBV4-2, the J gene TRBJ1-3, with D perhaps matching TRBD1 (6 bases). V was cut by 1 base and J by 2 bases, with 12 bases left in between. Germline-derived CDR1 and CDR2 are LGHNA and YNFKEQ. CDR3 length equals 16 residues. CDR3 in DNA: TGTGCCAGCAGCCAAGGGTTGGGGGCGACTGGAAACACCATATATTTT. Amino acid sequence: CASSQGLGATGNTIYF.

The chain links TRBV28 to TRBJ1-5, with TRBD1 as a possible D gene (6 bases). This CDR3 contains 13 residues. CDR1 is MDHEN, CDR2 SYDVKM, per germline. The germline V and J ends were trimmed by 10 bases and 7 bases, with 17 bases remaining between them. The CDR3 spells CAINRDGGQPQHF. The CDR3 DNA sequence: TGTGCCATAAACAGGGACGGAGGCCAGCCCCAGCATTTT.

This CDR3 is CASSFMSGNTIYF. DNA of the CDR3: TGTGCCAGCAGCTTCATGTCTGGAAACACCATATATTTT. J is TRBJ1-3 and V is TRBV7-9, with unresolved D. The germline V and J ends were trimmed by 3 bases and 1 base, with 4 bases remaining between them. Per germline, CDR1 SEHNR and CDR2 FQNEAQ (reference sequence). The CDR3 has 13 residues. Combining the CDR3 with reference TRBV7-9 and TRBJ1-3 gives the whole variable domain DTGVSQNPRHKITKRGQNVTFRCDPISEHNRLYWYRQTLGQGPEFLTYFQNEAQLEKSRLLSDRFSAERPKGSFSTLEIQRTEQGDSAMYLCASSFMSGNTIYFGEGSWLTVV.

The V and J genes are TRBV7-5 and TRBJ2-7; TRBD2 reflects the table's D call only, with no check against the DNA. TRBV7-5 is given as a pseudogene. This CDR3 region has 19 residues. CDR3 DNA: TGTGCCAGAAGCCCTTCCGGGACAGAGATGGGGCGGGGGGTTTACGAGCAGTACTTC. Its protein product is CARSPSGTEMGRGVYEQYF.